This T cell receptor (beta chain) appears in the sequencing data of a study of blood T cell repertoires in COVID-19. Across the whole study: The samples span acute and convalescent COVID-19 from the United States, Italy and Spain. The cDNA or gDNA used as material had been derived from T cells, B-cell-depleted T cells, or PBMCs.

As originally analysed: Nucleated cell counts were estimated from reference gene primer amplification. Here immunoSEQ multiplex PCR was the method, and the copy in TCRdb shows in-frame clones only, minus some. The V and J calls and clone size come from that table; D and trimming were worked out from the DNA. Here the sample spans about 160,000 clones, around 83% being singletons. Trimming took 7 bases from V and 3 from J; bases not matched to a gene: 9. Germline V gives CDR1 SNHLY, CDR2 FYNNEI. The CDR3 is 14 residues long. This receptor was obtained from an older man who had recovered from COVID-19. The specimen was peripheral blood. This chain connects TRBV2 to TRBJ2-7; the match to TRBD1 covers 7 bases. The chain's CDR3 is CASTLTGAGYEQYF. In DNA form, the CDR3 reads TGTGCCAGCACCCTAACAGGGGCTGGCTACGAGCAGTACTTC.